The 8 T cell receptor beta chains listed next were all sequenced from one sample in a study of T cells after yellow fever vaccination. TCRdb reprocessed the 5' RACE reads via MiXCR and lists one record per CDR3 protein. The sample carries around 500,000 distinct CDR3 sequences, around a fifth recorded once. Specimen: PBMCs, collected about 20 days after the first yellow fever vaccination. The receptors stem from a man between 18 and 35 years old who received the YFV17D yellow fever vaccine.

This clonotype was detected only a few times. The chain links TRBV12-3 or TRBV12-4 to TRBJ1-3, with a possible D match to TRBD1 (6 bases). The V gene lost 3 bases and the J gene lost 3 bases, with 15 bases spanning the gap. The CDR3 has 16 amino acids. CDR3 nucleotide sequence: TGTGCCAGCAGTTTGTCGGGCAGGGGACGTGGAAACACCATATATTTT. This translates into CASSLSGRGRGNTIYF.

The J gene is TRBJ1-2, the V gene TRBV5-4, with D possibly matching TRBD1 (6 bases). V lost 3 bases and J 0 bases, leaving 9 bases between the germline ends. The germline V gene has CDR1 SGHNT and CDR2 YYREEE (reference sequence). CDR3 length: 14 residues. CDR3 amino acids: CASSSGQSNYGYTF. CDR3 coding DNA: TGTGCCAGCAGCTCCGGACAGTCTAACTATGGCTACACCTTC.

The sample holds a few counts of this clonotype. This chain links TRBV19 with TRBJ1-2; D remains unclear. Trimming left V 5 bases short and J 7 bases short, with 14 bases between. This CDR3 is built from 13 residues. Germline V gene data show CDR1 as LNHDA and CDR2 as SQIVND (reference sequence). The CDR3 protein is CASSSTTRAGYTF. The CDR3 DNA sequence: TGTGCCAGTAGTTCGACGACTAGGGCTGGCTACACCTTC.

This rearrangement joins TRBV7-2 to TRBJ1-2, with D unresolved. Germline V gene sequence: CDR1 SGHTA, CDR2 FQGNSA. Between the trimmed V and J ends, which lost 2 bases and 8 bases, there was a span of 9 bases. The CDR3 covers 12 residues. The CDR3 is CASSLMEWGYTF. CDR3 sequence (DNA): TGTGCCAGCAGCTTAATGGAGTGGGGCTACACCTTC. Full variable domain (outside the CDR3, taken from reference TRBV7-2 and TRBJ1-2): GAGVSQSPSNKVTEKGKDVELRCDPISGHTALYWYRQSLGQGLEFLIYFQGNSAPDKSGLPSDRFSAERTGGSVSTLTIQRTQQEDSAVYLCASSLMEWGYTFGSGTRLTVV.

The chain is built from TRBV7-2 and TRBJ2-1; D remains unclear. V was shortened by 6 bases and J by 9 bases, with 9 bases between the two germline ends. CDR3 size: 11 residues. CDR1 and CDR2 (germline): SGHTA, FQGNSA. The CDR3 bases are TGTGCCAGCAGATCGTGGGGTGAGCAGTTCTTC. As protein: CASRSWGEQFF.

The chain couples TRBV5-1 to TRBJ2-2; D unresolved. The V gene's germline CDR1 is SGHRS and CDR2 YFSETQ. V shed 0 bases and J shed 2 bases, with 11 bases lying between them. CDR3 length: 16 amino acids. CDR3: CASSLATDSNTGELFF. The CDR3 DNA reads TGCGCCAGCAGCTTGGCCACTGATTCAAACACCGGGGAGCTGTTTTTT.

This clonotype was detected once. The V and J genes are TRBV19 and TRBJ1-5; D unresolved. This CDR3 is 16 amino acids long. Trimming stripped 8 bases from V and 4 bases from J, with 21 bases between. CDR1 and CDR2 from the germline V gene are LNHDA and SQIVND (reference sequence). The CDR3 DNA is TGTGCCAGTTTAAAAAGGTCGGACGGATCAAATCAGCCCCAGCATTTT. It specifies CASLKRSDGSNQPQHF. The full variable domain, with the rest looked up from reference TRBV19 and TRBJ1-5, is DGGITQSPKYLFRKEGQNVTLSCEQNLNHDAMYWYRQDPGQGLRLIYYSQIVNDFQKGDIAEGYSVSREKKESFPLTVTSAQKNPTAFYLCASLKRSDGSNQPQHFGDGTRLSIL.

This chain links TRBV12-3 or TRBV12-4 with TRBJ2-3, with 13 bases that match TRBD2. V lost 1 base, J lost 2 bases, and 3 bases stayed unmatched. CDR3 length: 17 residues. DNA of the CDR3: TGTGCCAGCAGTTTAGGGACTAGCGGGGGCTCCACAGATACGCAGTATTTT. Translated, it gives CASSLGTSGGSTDTQYF.